This TCR beta chain stems from a study of blood T cell repertoires in COVID-19. Study in general: The cDNA or gDNA used as material had been derived from T cells, B-cell-depleted T cells, or PBMCs.

Per the study methods: Reference gene primer amplification in the assay estimated nucleated cell counts. Using immunoSEQ multiplex PCR, the repertoire was profiled, and TCRdb retains in-frame clones only, with some absent. The V and J calls and clone size come from that table; D and trimming were worked out from the DNA. The sample holds 200,000 to 250,000 clones, about 93% seen once. This CDR3 has 15 residues. V lost 7 bases to trimming and J lost 7 bases; unmatched junction nucleotides: 9. CDR1 and CDR2 from the germline V gene are SNHLY and FYNNEI. The clonotype originates from a man between 60 and 70 years old with COVID-19, enrolled during active disease. Source material: peripheral blood. The chain carries TRBV2 and TRBJ1-6, with TRBD1 matching 8 bases. The CDR3 sequence is CASKVRDRGNSPLHF. The CDR3 DNA sequence: TGTGCCAGCAAGGTTCGAGACAGGGGAAATTCACCCCTCCACTTT.